The 23 T cell receptor beta chains presented below share a single source sample, sequenced in a study of cytomegalovirus exposure and HLA in healthy donors. With 60 Vbeta and 13 Jbeta primers, the PCR was carried out. The repertoire was sequenced with immunoSEQ multiplex PCR; TCRdb's copy has only in-frame clones and lacks some. The data show about 140,000 clones, 70% to 90% seen once. The sample consisted of PBMCs. These receptors were taken from a man aged 50-59 years in good health and CMV-seronegative.

The chain combines TRBV6-6 with TRBJ1-1; 7 nucleotides agree with TRBD1. The CDR3 totals 12 residues. V was pared by 8 bases and J by 4 bases, with 4 bases of the junction left unmatched. Germline CDR1 and CDR2: MNHNY and SVGAGI (reference sequence). CDR3 nucleotides: TGTGCCAGCGGATACAGGGGCACTGAAGCTTTCTTT. Its protein is CASGYRGTEAFF.

The V and J genes are TRBV7-3 and TRBJ2-2; tentatively, D is TRBD1 (6 bases). The CDR3 consists of 13 residues. V lost 4 bases, J lost 4 bases, and 7 bases lay in between. Germline lookup yields CDR1 SGHTA and CDR2 FQGTGA. The CDR3 region is CASSYRVTGELFF. For the CDR3, the DNA is TGTGCCAGCAGCTACAGGGTCACCGGGGAGCTGTTTTTT.

The chain recombines TRBV2 with TRBJ2-7; D not resolved. The CDR3 has 13 residues. CDR1 is SNHLY, CDR2 FYNNEI, per germline. The germline V and J ends were trimmed by 8 bases and 7 bases, with 18 bases remaining between them. CDR3 coding DNA: TGTGCCAGCCTTGGCGTGGGCTTGGGTGAGCAGTACTTC. Translated, it gives CASLGVGLGEQYF.

The chain combines TRBV5-1 with TRBJ1-6; D gene uncertain. With 0 bases removed from V and 4 bases from J, the gap between germline ends came to 8 bases. This CDR3 spans 15 amino acids. Germline V CDR1 and CDR2: SGHRS, YFSETQ. CDR3 protein: CASSLVTTYNSPLHF. CDR3 bases: TGCGCCAGCAGCTTGGTAACCACTTATAATTCACCCCTCCACTTT.

V usage is TRBV9 and J usage is TRBJ2-1; unclear D gene. This CDR3 has 15 residues. V gave up 0 bases and J gave up 0 bases, with 7 bases separating them. The germline V gene has CDR1 SGDLS and CDR2 YYNGEE. CDR3 region: CASSVEESSYNEQFF. The CDR3 DNA reads TGTGCCAGCAGCGTAGAGGAGAGCTCCTACAATGAGCAGTTCTTC.

The rearrangement links TRBV19 to TRBJ1-1, with TRBD1 matching over 8 bases. The germline CDR1 and CDR2 sequences are LNHDA and SQIVND (reference sequence). With V trimmed by 3 bases and J by 3 bases, 6 bases remained unmatched. The CDR3 runs 15 residues. The CDR3 here is CASSMGQVGYTEAFF. In DNA form, the CDR3 reads TGTGCCAGTAGTATGGGACAGGTTGGGTACACTGAAGCTTTCTTT.

The chain combines TRBV5-6 with TRBJ2-7, with a tentative D call TRBD1 (5 bases). CDR1 is SGHDT, CDR2 YYEEEE, per germline. V lost 2 bases and J 3 bases, leaving 15 bases between the germline ends. The CDR3 length is 15 residues. CDR3 DNA sequence: TGTGCCAGCAGCTTAGGGTCCGCAGGGATCTACGAGCAGTACTTC. Protein: CASSLGSAGIYEQYF.

This clone was recorded once. This chain uses TRBV28 with TRBJ1-5, with TRBD1 matching over 9 bases. Germline V gene sequence: CDR1 MDHEN, CDR2 SYDVKM. Trimming cost V 2 bases and J 5 bases; bases outside gene matches: 1. The CDR3 is 14 residues long. Here the CDR3 reads CASSLRTGDQPQHF. The DNA for the CDR3 is TGTGCCAGCAGTTTACGGACAGGGGATCAGCCCCAGCATTTT.

This sequence joins TRBV6-4 and TRBJ1-1; D is unclear. The CDR3 has 13 amino acids. Germline CDR1 MRHNA, CDR2 SNTAGT. The V and J ends lost 4 bases and 4 bases respectively, with 10 bases between them. The CDR3 nucleotides read TGTGCCAGCAGTGGAGAGGCGGGCACTGAAGCTTTCTTT. It yields the protein CASSGEAGTEAFF.

The genes are TRBV6-6 and TRBJ1-6; no firm D call. CDR1 MNHNY and CDR2 SVGAGI come from the germline V gene (reference sequence). CDR3 length equals 13 residues. Trimming pared 2 bases from V and 6 bases from J, leaving 5 bases between. For the CDR3, the DNA is TGTGCCAGCAGTTACGAGGGTAATTCACCCCTCCACTTT. It codes for CASSYEGNSPLHF.

The rearrangement joins TRBV2 to TRBJ1-2, with 7 bases lining up with TRBD1. CDR1 and CDR2 (germline): SNHLY, FYNNEI. The CDR3 extends over 14 amino acids. V lost 1 base, J lost 6 bases, and 5 bases stayed unmatched. The CDR3 DNA sequence: TGTGCCAGCAGTGAAGAGGGGACAGCAGATGGCTACACCTTC. It is translated as CASSEEGTADGYTF. The whole variable domain, filled in from reference TRBV2 and TRBJ1-2, reads EPEVTQTPSHQVTQMGQEVILRCVPISNHLYFYWYRQILGQKVEFLVSFYNNEISEKSEIFDDQFSVERPDGSNFTLKIRSTKLEDSAMYFCASSEEGTADGYTFGSGTRLTVV.

J is TRBJ2-1 and V is TRBV6-1, with a weak D call TRBD2 (6 bases). The germline gives CDR1 MNHNS, CDR2 SASEGT. This CDR3 comprises 13 residues. The V gene lost 8 bases and the J gene lost 3 bases, with 11 bases spanning the gap. As DNA, the CDR3 is TGTGCCAGCGGGGGGTTTGACTACAATGAGCAGTTCTTC. This gives the protein CASGGFDYNEQFF.

The V call is TRBV27, the J call TRBJ2-5; tentative D call: TRBD1 (6 bases). Per germline, CDR1 MNHEY and CDR2 SMNVEV (reference sequence). The CDR3 has 15 amino acids. Trimming stripped 6 bases from V and 4 bases from J, with 18 bases between. CDR3 residues: CASSDLGADTETQYF. CDR3 nucleotides: TGTGCCAGCAGCGACCTGGGGGCAGATACAGAGACCCAGTACTTC.

J is TRBJ1-1 and V is TRBV5-1, with 9 bases aligning to TRBD1. Germline assignment: CDR1 SGHRS and CDR2 YFSETQ. The CDR3 is 18 amino acids. Unmatched junction bases numbered 14, after V lost 0 bases and J lost 5 bases. The DNA for the CDR3 is TGCGCCAGCAGCTTGGGATCGGGACAGGGAACCGGGAAGACTGAAGCTTTCTTT. Translated, it gives CASSLGSGQGTGKTEAFF.

The table lists this clone with a count of one. The chain couples TRBV7-2 to TRBJ2-7; D is perhaps TRBD2 (7 bases). From germline, CDR1 is SGHTA and CDR2 FQGNSA. The CDR3 is made up of 15 amino acids. V lost 4 bases to trimming and J lost 2 bases, with 15 bases between them. CDR3 protein: CASSSVGGGPYEQYF. The CDR3 DNA follows: TGTGCCAGCAGCTCGGTAGGGGGGGGCCCCTACGAGCAGTACTTC.

The chain carries TRBV7-9 and TRBJ2-3, with TRBD1 as a possible D gene (5 bases). Looked up from germline, CDR1 is SEHNR and CDR2 is FQNEAQ (reference sequence). The CDR3 is 13 amino acids. V gave up 6 bases and J gave up 0 bases, with 7 bases separating them. In nucleotides, the CDR3 is TGTGCCAGCAGAGGGGCTAGCACAGATACGCAGTATTTT. Protein product: CASRGASTDTQYF.

The chain recombines TRBV29-1 with TRBJ2-7; TRBD1 aligns across 8 bases. CDR3 length: 13 amino acids. Unmatched junction bases numbered 2, after V lost 1 base and J lost 3 bases. The germline CDR1 and CDR2 sequences are SQVTM and ANQGSEA. CDR3 DNA sequence: TGCAGCGTTGAAGGGGGACAGGACTACGAGCAGTACTTC. Residues: CSVEGGQDYEQYF.

The chain combines TRBV5-1 with TRBJ2-3; D gene uncertain. This CDR3 is 15 amino acids long. Trimming left V 1 base short and J 0 bases short, with 9 bases between. CDR1 SGHRS and CDR2 YFSETQ come from the germline V gene. CDR3 in DNA: TGCGCCAGCAGCTTGACCGGTTTTAGCACAGATACGCAGTATTTT. Translation: CASSLTGFSTDTQYF.

This chain connects TRBV19 to TRBJ2-1; 8 bases match TRBD1. V was pared by 7 bases and J by 5 bases, with 7 bases of the junction left unmatched. CDR1 and CDR2 from the germline V gene are LNHDA and SQIVND (reference sequence). This CDR3 is 14 amino acids long. CDR3 sequence: CASMADREHNEQFF. Written as DNA, the CDR3 is TGTGCCAGTATGGCGGACAGGGAACACAATGAGCAGTTCTTC.

This chain connects TRBV7-2 to TRBJ2-7; TRBD2 matches at 10 bases. The length of the CDR3 is 15 residues. V shed 1 base and J 3 bases; nucleotides not matched to a gene: 3. Germline V gene lookup returns CDR1 SGHTA and CDR2 FQGNSA. The CDR3, as DNA: TGTGCCAGCAGCTTAGGGTCTAGCGGGAGCTACGAGCAGTACTTC. It translates to CASSLGSSGSYEQYF.

This chain joins TRBV5-1 and TRBJ2-7; 9 bases are a match to TRBD1. CDR3 length equals 15 residues. Germline values: CDR1 SGHRS, CDR2 YFSETQ. The trim removed 3 bases at V and 0 bases at J, leaving 4 bases unmatched. The CDR3 here is CASSWGQGTSYEQYF. The CDR3, as DNA: TGCGCCAGCAGCTGGGGACAGGGAACCTCCTACGAGCAGTACTTC.

The rearrangement links TRBV19 to TRBJ1-2; 9 bases line up with TRBD1. The length of the CDR3 is 13 residues. The trim removed 3 bases at V and 7 bases at J, leaving 3 bases unmatched. The germline V gene has CDR1 LNHDA and CDR2 SQIVND (reference sequence). In nucleotides, the CDR3 is TGTGCCAGTAGTATCACAGGGGGCATTGGCTACACCTTC. Translation gives CASSITGGIGYTF.

The chain uses TRBV5-1 and TRBJ2-2; no clear D. Germline assignment: CDR1 SGHRS and CDR2 YFSETQ. Trimming shortened V by 2 bases and J by 1 base, and 6 bases separated the two germline ends. CDR3 length: 14 amino acids. The CDR3 sequence is CASSFIMNTGELFF. CDR3 nucleotide sequence: TGCGCCAGCAGCTTTATTATGAACACCGGGGAGCTGTTTTTT.